This T cell receptor (beta chain) appears in the sequencing data of a study of post-analysis software for immune sequencing data. In the study overall: Included among the disease courses, which were recorded for the cohort, were relapsing-remitting, secondary progressive and progressive-relapsing multiple sclerosis.

About this clonotype itself: Its matching antigen is unknown.

Unique molecular identifiers tagged the TCR beta cDNA libraries. MiXCR, run by TCRdb on the PCR reads, gives a single entry per CDR3 protein. This sample has about 820,000 distinct CDR3 sequences, with roughly 50% found just once. The CDR3 loop spans 16 amino acids. V dropped 6 bases and J dropped 5; count of bases not matched to a gene: 13. Study-wide points: When patients were compared with controls, about five TRBV segments were more frequent, TRBV5-6, TRBV5-1 and TRBV20-1 among them. Those samples that were prepared in the same batch co-clustered strongly by F measure.

Material: blood. The TCR originated in a girl aged 10-17 years with multiple sclerosis. The chain couples TRBV12-3 or TRBV12-4 to TRBJ2-5, with 9 positions matching TRBD2. CDR3 in DNA: TGTGCCAGCAGCCCCCGGTTAGGCGGGGGGGTGGAGACCCAGTACTTC. Amino acids: CASSPRLGGGVETQYF.